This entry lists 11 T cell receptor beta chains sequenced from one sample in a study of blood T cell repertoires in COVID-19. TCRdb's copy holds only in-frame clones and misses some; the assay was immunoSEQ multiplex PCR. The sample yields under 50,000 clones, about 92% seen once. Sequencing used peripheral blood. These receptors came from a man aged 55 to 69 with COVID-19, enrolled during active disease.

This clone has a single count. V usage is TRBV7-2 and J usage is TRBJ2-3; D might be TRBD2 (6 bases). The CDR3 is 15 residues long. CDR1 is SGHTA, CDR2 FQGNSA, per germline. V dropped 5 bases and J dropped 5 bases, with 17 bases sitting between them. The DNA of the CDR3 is TGTGCCAGCAGCGCCGTAGCGGACACTTTAGATACGCAGTATTTT. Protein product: CASSAVADTLDTQYF.

CDR3 bases: TGCGCCAGCAGCTTGGCGAATCCGGGTCGGGATACGCAGTATTTT. This codes for CASSLANPGRDTQYF. V is TRBV5-1 and J is TRBJ2-3, with no clear D. The CDR3 consists of 15 residues. In germline, CDR1 is SGHRS, CDR2 YFSETQ. V lost 0 bases and J lost 6, with 14 bases in between.

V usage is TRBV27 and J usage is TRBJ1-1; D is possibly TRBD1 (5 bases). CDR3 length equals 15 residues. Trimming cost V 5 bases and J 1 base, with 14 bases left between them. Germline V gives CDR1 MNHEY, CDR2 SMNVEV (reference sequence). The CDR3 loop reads CASSPRFQGNTEAFF. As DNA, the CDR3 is TGTGCCAGCAGTCCCCGTTTCCAGGGGAACACTGAAGCTTTCTTT.

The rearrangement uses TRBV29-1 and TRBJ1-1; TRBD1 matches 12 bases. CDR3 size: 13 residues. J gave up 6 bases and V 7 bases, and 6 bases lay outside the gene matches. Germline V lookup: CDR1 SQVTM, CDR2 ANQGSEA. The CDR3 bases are TGCAGCGCCCCGGGACAGGGGGCGTCTGAAGCTTTCTTT. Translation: CSAPGQGASEAFF.

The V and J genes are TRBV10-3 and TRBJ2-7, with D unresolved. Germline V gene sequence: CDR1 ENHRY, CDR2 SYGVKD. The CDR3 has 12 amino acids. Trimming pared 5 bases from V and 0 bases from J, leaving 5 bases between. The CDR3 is CAISPRSYEQYF. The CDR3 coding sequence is TGTGCCATCAGTCCCCGCTCCTACGAGCAGTACTTC.

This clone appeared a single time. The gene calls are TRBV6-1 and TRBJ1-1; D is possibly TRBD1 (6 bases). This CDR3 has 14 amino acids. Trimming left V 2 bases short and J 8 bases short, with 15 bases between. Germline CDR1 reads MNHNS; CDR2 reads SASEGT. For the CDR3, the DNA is TGTGCCAGCAGTGAAATGTCGTGGACAGAAGAAGCTTTCTTT. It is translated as CASSEMSWTEEAFF.

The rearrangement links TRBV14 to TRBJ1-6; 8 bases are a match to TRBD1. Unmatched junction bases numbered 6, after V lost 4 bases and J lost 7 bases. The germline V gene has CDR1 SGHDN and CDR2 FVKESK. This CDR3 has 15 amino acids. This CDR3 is CASSPRTGNNSPLHF. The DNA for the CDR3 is TGTGCCAGCAGCCCACGGACAGGGAACAATTCACCCCTCCACTTT.

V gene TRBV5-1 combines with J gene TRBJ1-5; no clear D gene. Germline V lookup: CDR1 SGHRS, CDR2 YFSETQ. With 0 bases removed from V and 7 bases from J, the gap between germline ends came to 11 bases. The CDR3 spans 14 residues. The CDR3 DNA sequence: TGCGCCAGCAGCTTGGGAGGGTTGGGGCAGCCCCAGCATTTT. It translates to CASSLGGLGQPQHF.

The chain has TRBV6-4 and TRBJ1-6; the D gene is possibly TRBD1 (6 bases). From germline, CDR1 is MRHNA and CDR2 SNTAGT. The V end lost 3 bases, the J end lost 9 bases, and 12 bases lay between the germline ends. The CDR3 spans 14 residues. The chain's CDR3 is CASSEVLGGSPLHF. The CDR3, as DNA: TGTGCCAGCAGTGAAGTCCTAGGGGGTTCACCCCTCCACTTT.

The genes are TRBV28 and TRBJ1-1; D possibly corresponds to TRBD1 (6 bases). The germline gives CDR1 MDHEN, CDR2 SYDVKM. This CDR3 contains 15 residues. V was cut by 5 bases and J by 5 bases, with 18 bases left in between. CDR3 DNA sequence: TGTGCCAGCAGTCCCGGGCATACAGGGTTTACTGAAGCTTTCTTT. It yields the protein CASSPGHTGFTEAFF.

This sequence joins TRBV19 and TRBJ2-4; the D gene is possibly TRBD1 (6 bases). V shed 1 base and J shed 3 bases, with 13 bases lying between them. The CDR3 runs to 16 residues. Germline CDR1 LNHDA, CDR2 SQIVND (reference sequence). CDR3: CASSIGFRGDKNIQYF. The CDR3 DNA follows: TGTGCCAGTAGTATAGGGTTCAGGGGAGACAAAAACATTCAGTACTTC.